This T cell receptor beta chain came from a study of T cells in localized non-small cell lung cancer. Turning to this clone: Its specificity is unknown.

Only in-frame clones appear in the TCRdb table, and some are missing; sequencing was by immunoSEQ multiplex PCR. The table lists about 35,000 clones, more than 65% of them singletons. Study-wide results and limits: It was uninvolved adjacent lung that showed the highest T cell clonality, exceeding tumor. A denser population of T cells in blood accompanied longer overall survival. A median of about 58 of the top 100 tumor clones appeared in adjacent lung, which was paired and uninvolved. As only one tumor region underwent sequencing, heterogeneity remains possible.

There are 13 residues in the CDR3. Looked up from germline, CDR1 is SNHLY and CDR2 is FYNNEI. V was trimmed by 6 bases and J by 6 bases, leaving 11 bases between them. The V and J genes are TRBV2 and TRBJ2-2, with D perhaps given as TRBD1 or TRBD2 (6 bases each). The clonotype originates from a male donor at least 60 years old with stage III squamous cell lung carcinoma. The material was peripheral blood, obtained before any cancer treatment. CDR3 amino acids: CASSEEGAGELFF. As DNA, the CDR3 is TGTGCCAGCAGCGAGGAGGGGGCCGGGGAGCTGTTTTTT.